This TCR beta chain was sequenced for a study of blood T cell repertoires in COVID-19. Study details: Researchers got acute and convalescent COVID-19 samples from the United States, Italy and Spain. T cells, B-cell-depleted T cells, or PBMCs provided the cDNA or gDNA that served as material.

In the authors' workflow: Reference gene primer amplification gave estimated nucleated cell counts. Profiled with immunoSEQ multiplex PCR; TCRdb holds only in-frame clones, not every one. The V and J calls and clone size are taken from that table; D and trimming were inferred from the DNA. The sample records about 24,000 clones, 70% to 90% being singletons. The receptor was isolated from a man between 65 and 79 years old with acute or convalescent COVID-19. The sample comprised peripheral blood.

In nucleotides, the CDR3 is TGCGCCAGCAGCTTGGGAGGCGGAGCGAACACCGGGGAGCTGTTTTTT. Translating it yields CASSLGGGANTGELFF. The chain combines TRBV5-1 with TRBJ2-2, with unresolved D. CDR1 is SGHRS, CDR2 YFSETQ, per germline. V was clipped by 0 bases and J by 0 bases, with 9 bases between them. CDR3 length equals 16 residues.